This T cell receptor (beta chain) was sequenced during a study of neoadjuvant nivolumab and ipilimumab in lung cancer. Assay: immunoSEQ multiplex PCR; the TCRdb copy retains only in-frame clones and omits some. The sample gives around 21,000 clones, around 82% of which show up once; around 23% is in the top ten. About this clone: Its target is not known.

V lost 3 bases and J lost 8, with 16 bases in between. This CDR3 comprises 14 residues. Looked up from germline, CDR1 is SGHAT and CDR2 is FQNNGV. Study-wide results and caveats: From pretherapy to surgery, tumor richness and clonality rose with dual therapy. Resected tumors had greater TCR richness and clonality than uninvolved lung.

The chain is built from TRBV11-2 and TRBJ1-2; tentative D call: TRBD1 (6 bases). This receptor was taken from an adult with non-small cell lung cancer. This material consisted of peripheral blood, taken before neoadjuvant nivolumab, alone or with ipilimumab. This CDR3 reads CASSLDRYSRGYTF. The CDR3 nucleotides read TGTGCCAGCAGCTTGGACAGATACTCACGGGGCTACACCTTC.